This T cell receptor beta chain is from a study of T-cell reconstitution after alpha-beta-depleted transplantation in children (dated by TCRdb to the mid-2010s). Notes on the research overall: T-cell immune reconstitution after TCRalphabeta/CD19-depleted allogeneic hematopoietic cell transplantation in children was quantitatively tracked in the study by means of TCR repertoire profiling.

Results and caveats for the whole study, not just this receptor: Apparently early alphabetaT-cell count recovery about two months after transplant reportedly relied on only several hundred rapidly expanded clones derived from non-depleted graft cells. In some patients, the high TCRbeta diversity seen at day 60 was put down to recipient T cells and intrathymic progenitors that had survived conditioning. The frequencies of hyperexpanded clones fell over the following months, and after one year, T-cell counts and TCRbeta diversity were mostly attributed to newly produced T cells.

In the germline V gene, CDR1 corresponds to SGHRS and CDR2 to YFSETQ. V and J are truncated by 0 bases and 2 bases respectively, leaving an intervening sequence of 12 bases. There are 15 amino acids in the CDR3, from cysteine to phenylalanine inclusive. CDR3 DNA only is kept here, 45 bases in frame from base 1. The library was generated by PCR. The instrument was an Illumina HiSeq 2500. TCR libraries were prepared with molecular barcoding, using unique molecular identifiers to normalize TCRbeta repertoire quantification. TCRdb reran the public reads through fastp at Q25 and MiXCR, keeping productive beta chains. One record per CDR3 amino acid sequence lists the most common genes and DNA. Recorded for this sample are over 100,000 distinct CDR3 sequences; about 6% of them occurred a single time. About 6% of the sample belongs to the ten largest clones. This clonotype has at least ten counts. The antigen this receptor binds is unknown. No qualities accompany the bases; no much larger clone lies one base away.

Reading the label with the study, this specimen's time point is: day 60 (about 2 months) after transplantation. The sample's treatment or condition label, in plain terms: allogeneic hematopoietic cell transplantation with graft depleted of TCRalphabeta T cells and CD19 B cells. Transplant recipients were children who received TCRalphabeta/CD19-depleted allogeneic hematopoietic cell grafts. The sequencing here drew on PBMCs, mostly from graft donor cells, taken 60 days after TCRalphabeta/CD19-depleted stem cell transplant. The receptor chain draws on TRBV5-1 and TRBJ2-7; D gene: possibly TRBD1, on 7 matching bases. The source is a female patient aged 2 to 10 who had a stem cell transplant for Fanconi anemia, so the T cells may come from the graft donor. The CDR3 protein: CASSLASGGPYEQYF. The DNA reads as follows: TGCGCCAGCAGCTTGGCGTCAGGGGGGCCCTACGAGCAGTACTTC.